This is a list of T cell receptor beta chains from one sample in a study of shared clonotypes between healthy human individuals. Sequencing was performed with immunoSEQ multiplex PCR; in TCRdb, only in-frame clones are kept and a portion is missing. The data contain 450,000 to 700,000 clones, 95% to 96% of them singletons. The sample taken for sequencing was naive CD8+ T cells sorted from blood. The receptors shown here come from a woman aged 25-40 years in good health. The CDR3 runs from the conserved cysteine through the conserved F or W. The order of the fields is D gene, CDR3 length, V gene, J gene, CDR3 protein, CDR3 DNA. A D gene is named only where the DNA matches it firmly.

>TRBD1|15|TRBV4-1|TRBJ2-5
CASSQDRATKETQYF
TGCGCCAGCAGCCAGGACAGGGCGACGAAAGAGACCCAGTACTTC
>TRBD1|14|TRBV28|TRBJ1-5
CASIADRGNQPQHF
TGTGCCAGCATCGCGGACAGGGGGAATCAGCCCCAGCATTTT
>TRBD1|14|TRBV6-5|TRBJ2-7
CASSYQGESYEQYF
TGTGCCAGCAGTTACCAGGGGGAATCCTACGAGCAGTACTTC
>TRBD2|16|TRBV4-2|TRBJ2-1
CASSQDPGGRGNEQFF
TGTGCCAGCAGCCAAGATCCGGGAGGCCGGGGCAATGAGCAGTTCTTC
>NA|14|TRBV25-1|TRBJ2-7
CASSALRGPYEQYF
TGTGCCAGCAGTGCCTTGCGGGGCCCCTACGAGCAGTACTTC
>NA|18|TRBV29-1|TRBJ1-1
CSVEDLRTQGAGVTEAFF
TGCAGCGTTGAAGATCTTCGAACGCAAGGGGCTGGTGTCACTGAAGCTTTCTTT
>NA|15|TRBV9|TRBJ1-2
CASSGRTDTNYGYTF
TGTGCCAGCAGCGGAAGGACAGATACTAACTATGGCTACACCTTC
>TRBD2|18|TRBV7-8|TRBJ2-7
CASSLGGLASLLSYEQYF
TGTGCCAGCAGCTTAGGCGGACTAGCGTCTTTGCTTTCCTACGAGCAGTACTTC
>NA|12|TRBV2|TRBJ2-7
CASSVQGDEQYF
TGTGCCAGCAGCGTTCAAGGGGACGAGCAGTACTTC
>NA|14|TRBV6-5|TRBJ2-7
CASSNTDTAGEQYF
TGTGCCAGCAGTAACACTGATACGGCGGGCGAGCAGTACTTC
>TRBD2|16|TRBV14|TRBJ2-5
CASSQDGSGRVETQYF
TGTGCCAGCAGCCAAGACGGTAGCGGGAGGGTGGAGACCCAGTACTTC
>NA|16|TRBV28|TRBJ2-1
CASSEPYRVSGNEQFF
TGTGCCAGCAGCGAACCCTACAGGGTCTCGGGGAATGAGCAGTTCTTC
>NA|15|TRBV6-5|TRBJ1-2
CASSFHGGPNYGYTF
TGTGCCAGCAGTTTCCACGGGGGACCGAACTATGGCTACACCTTC
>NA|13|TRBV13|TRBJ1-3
CASSWGMGNTIYF
TGTGCCAGCAGCTGGGGGATGGGAAACACCATATATTTT
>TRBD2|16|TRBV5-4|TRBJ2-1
CASSQDSLAADNEQFF
TGTGCCAGCAGCCAAGATTCACTAGCGGCCGACAATGAGCAGTTCTTC